Each of the 14 T cell receptor beta chains below was sequenced from the same sample in a study of CD8+ T cells in alopecia areata. Indicated treatment: oral pan-JAK inhibitor, 5-10 mg twice daily. Extraction and reverse transcription of RNA yielded cDNA as the sequencing template. The method was immunoSEQ multiplex PCR; TCRdb's version includes in-frame clones alone and lacks a portion of them. The sample yields about 210,000 clones, roughly 64% seen once. Specimen: CD4+ T cells sorted from blood, collected at week 4, from a patient treated with tofacitinib. Every receptor here comes from a human donor with alopecia areata.

The rearrangement links TRBV29-1 to TRBJ1-1; D is undetermined. Germline loops: CDR1 SQVTM, CDR2 ANQGSEA. This CDR3 is built from 8 residues. The V and J ends lost 7 bases and 6 bases respectively, with 3 bases between them. CDR3 sequence: CSAAEAFF. DNA of the CDR3: TGCAGCGCGGCTGAAGCTTTCTTT. Based on the CDR3 plus reference TRBV29-1 and TRBJ1-1, the full variable domain is SAVISQKPSRDICQRGTSLTIQCQVDSQVTMMFWYRQQPGQSLTLIATANQGSEATYESGFVIDKFPISRPNLTFSTLTVSNMSPEDSSIYLCSAAEAFFGQGTRLTVV.

The chain recombines TRBV5-1 with TRBJ2-2; D gene uncertain. V lost 4 bases and J lost 0, with 10 bases in between. The CDR3 spans 15 residues. Germline CDR1 is SGHRS and CDR2 is YFSETQ. The chain's CDR3 is CASSPDGSNTGELFF. CDR3 bases: TGCGCCAGCAGCCCGGACGGATCGAACACCGGGGAGCTGTTTTTT.

The chain joins TRBV2 to TRBJ2-2, with 7 bases fitting TRBD1. The V and J ends lost 5 bases and 7 bases, in that order; junction bases with no gene match: 4. There are 13 residues in the CDR3. From germline, CDR1 is SNHLY and CDR2 FYNNEI. The CDR3 loop reads CASSIQGVGELFF. The CDR3 DNA is TGTGCCAGCAGTATCCAGGGGGTCGGGGAGCTGTTTTTT.

This clone was counted only a few times. The chain has TRBV5-6 and TRBJ1-6; the D gene is possibly TRBD1 (5 bases). Trimming stripped 1 base from V and 10 bases from J, with 9 bases between. There are 13 residues in the CDR3. The germline CDR1 and CDR2 sequences are SGHDT and YYEEEE. CDR3 in amino acids: CASSLRRDSPLHF. As DNA, the CDR3 is TGTGCCAGCAGCTTGAGGAGGGACTCACCCCTCCACTTT.

The chain has TRBV25-1 and TRBJ2-6; the D is unclear. Trimming cost V 4 bases and J 4 bases, with 8 bases left between them. Germline CDR1 reads MGHDK; CDR2 reads SYGVNS. The CDR3 is made up of 14 amino acids. The DNA for the CDR3 is TGTGCCAGCAGTGGAGCTGGAGGGGCCAACGTCCTGACTTTC. Its translation is CASSGAGGANVLTF.

Concerning this clone: Other DNA sequences of this sample code for an identical CDR3. The chain links TRBV9 to TRBJ1-1, with a possible D match to TRBD1 (5 bases). V lost 2 bases, J lost 2 bases, and 7 bases lay in between. This CDR3 is 13 amino acids long. Germline V gene data show CDR1 as SGDLS and CDR2 as YYNGEE. DNA of the CDR3: TGTGCCAGCAGCGTTGACAGAAACACTGAAGCTTTCTTT. This translates into CASSVDRNTEAFF.

This sequence joins TRBV2 and TRBJ2-7; D might be TRBD1 (6 bases). Germline V gene lookup returns CDR1 SNHLY and CDR2 FYNNEI. The CDR3 totals 15 residues. The ends were cut back, 5 bases at V and 0 bases at J, with 14 bases in the middle. The CDR3 sequence: CASSLPGAGSYEQYF. The DNA of the CDR3 is TGTGCCAGCAGTCTCCCAGGGGCAGGCTCCTACGAGCAGTACTTC.

The chain employs TRBV5-1 and TRBJ2-5; D is uncertain. Germline V gives CDR1 SGHRS, CDR2 YFSETQ. V was shortened by 4 bases and J by 2 bases, with 18 bases between the two germline ends. The CDR3 has 16 residues. CDR3 sequence reads: CASSRRSLEIQETQYF. The DNA of the CDR3 is TGCGCCAGCAGCCGGCGATCGCTAGAAATTCAAGAGACCCAGTACTTC.

This clone has only one observation. DNA of the CDR3: TGTGCCATCAGTGCCGTGGCGCCGGGTGGCTACACCTTC. The encoded protein is CAISAVAPGGYTF. The chain uses TRBV10-3 and TRBJ1-2; D not certain. This CDR3 is 13 amino acids long. CDR1 and CDR2 (germline): ENHRY, SYGVKD. V lost 4 bases to trimming and J lost 7 bases, with 13 bases between them.

This clone was found a few times. This same CDR3 is encoded by further DNA sequences in the sample. The chain uses TRBV6-5 and TRBJ1-2; TRBD1 aligns across 11 bases. The length of the CDR3 is 15 residues. Germline trimming cut 0 bases from V and 4 bases from J; bases unmatched to any gene: 1. The germline gives CDR1 MNHEY, CDR2 SVGAGI. The CDR3 sequence is CASSYSGTGGYGYTF. The CDR3 DNA reads TGTGCCAGCAGTTACTCCGGGACAGGGGGCTATGGCTACACCTTC.

The chain is built from TRBV5-4 and TRBJ2-5; D uncertain. Trimming shortened V by 0 bases and J by 5 bases, and 8 bases separated the two germline ends. The CDR3 loop spans 13 amino acids. Germline V gene data show CDR1 as SGHNT and CDR2 as YYREEE (reference sequence). This CDR3 is CASSLDWRETQYF. The CDR3 bases are TGTGCCAGCAGCTTGGACTGGCGCGAGACCCAGTACTTC.

This clone has more than one count but fewer than ten. The chain employs TRBV29-1 and TRBJ2-7; D gene unclear. The CDR3 extends over 13 amino acids. Germline lookup yields CDR1 SQVTM and CDR2 ANQGSEA. V lost 6 bases and J lost 2, with 14 bases in between. DNA of the CDR3: TGCAGCGTCCAAACCAGGTTAACCTACGAGCAGTACTTC. It encodes CSVQTRLTYEQYF.

The chain links TRBV9 to TRBJ2-7, with D possibly called TRBD1 or TRBD2 (5 bases each). The CDR3 consists of 14 residues. V lost 4 bases and J 2 bases, leaving 13 bases between the germline ends. Germline lookup yields CDR1 SGDLS and CDR2 YYNGEE. For the CDR3, the DNA is TGTGCCAGCAGCCTCGCCGGGGCCCCCTACGAGCAGTACTTC. Translated, it gives CASSLAGAPYEQYF.

This rearrangement joins TRBV14 to TRBJ1-2, with 7 bases matching TRBD1. Germline CDR1 and CDR2: SGHDN and FVKESK. Trimming took 4 bases from V and 8 from J; bases not matched to a gene: 7. CDR3 size: 13 residues. The CDR3 DNA reads TGTGCCAGCAGCCCGGGACAGAGGCGCGGCTACACCTTC. Translation gives CASSPGQRRGYTF.